The 26 T cell receptor beta chains reported below all come from one sample, sequenced in a study of T cells after yellow fever vaccination. TCRdb re-analysed the 5' RACE reads in MiXCR, keeping a single row per CDR3 protein. The sample consists of over 200,000 distinct CDR3 sequences, about 7% of them appearing once. The specimen comprised CD4+ T cells sorted from PBMCs, sampled on the day of the yellow fever booster vaccination. These receptors all stem from a young man who received the YFV17D yellow fever vaccine.

This clonotype came up many times. The chain employs TRBV15 and TRBJ2-3; D remains ambiguous. The CDR3 has 12 amino acids. V was trimmed by 4 bases and J by 2 bases, leaving 4 bases between them. Germline assignment: CDR1 LNHNV and CDR2 YYDKDF (reference sequence). In nucleotides, the CDR3 is TGTGCCACCAGCACTAACACAGATACGCAGTATTTT. It translates to CATSTNTDTQYF.

This clonotype was seen a few times. The chain recombines TRBV29-1 with TRBJ1-5; 10 bases are shared with TRBD1. CDR3 length: 14 amino acids. Germline CDR1 reads SQVTM; CDR2 reads ANQGSEA. Trimming cost V 6 bases and J 2 bases; bases outside gene matches: 4. The CDR3 loop is CSVRQGAGNQPQHF. DNA for the CDR3: TGCAGCGTCCGACAGGGGGCCGGCAATCAGCCCCAGCATTTT.

This clonotype was seen more than once but under ten times. The rearrangement uses TRBV20-1 and TRBJ2-3, with D possibly TRBD2 on 5 matching bases. With 6 bases removed from V and 2 bases from J, the gap between germline ends came to 9 bases. There are 12 residues in the CDR3. Germline V gene sequence: CDR1 DFQATT, CDR2 SNEGSKA (reference sequence). The CDR3 loop is CSARTVTDTQYF. The CDR3 nucleotides read TGCAGTGCAAGGACTGTCACAGATACGCAGTATTTT.

This clonotype was detected a few times. V gene TRBV6-1 combines with J gene TRBJ1-1; 7 bases match TRBD1. Per germline, CDR1 MNHNS and CDR2 SASEGT. There are 15 residues in the CDR3. V lost 7 bases to trimming and J lost 0 bases; unmatched junction nucleotides: 8. The CDR3 DNA reads TGTGCCAGCACAGGACAGGCGAACATGAACACTGAAGCTTTCTTT. Amino acids: CASTGQANMNTEAFF.

This clonotype was observed at least ten times. The V gene is TRBV5-1, the J gene TRBJ2-1, with TRBD2 identical over 9 bases. This CDR3 spans 15 amino acids. With V trimmed by 1 base and J by 9 bases, 8 bases remained unmatched. Per germline, CDR1 SGHRS and CDR2 YFSETQ. This CDR3 is CASSLNRGRGTEQFF. Written as DNA, the CDR3 is TGCGCCAGCAGCTTGAATCGCGGGAGGGGGACTGAGCAGTTCTTC.

This clonotype was recorded a few times. This chain joins TRBV7-2 and TRBJ2-7; the D is unclear. The germline V and J ends were trimmed by 7 bases and 6 bases, with 10 bases remaining between them. This CDR3 region has 11 residues. In germline, CDR1 is SGHTA, CDR2 FQGNSA. The CDR3 nucleotides are TGTGCCAGCACCACCGGAGTCGAGCAGTACTTC. Protein: CASTTGVEQYF.

There are many counts of this clonotype. The chain employs TRBV20-1 and TRBJ2-1; 7 positions match TRBD2. Germline trimming cut 0 bases from V and 1 base from J; bases unmatched to any gene: 6. From germline, CDR1 is DFQATT and CDR2 SNEGSKA (reference sequence). The CDR3 length is 16 residues. Here the CDR3 reads CSARDPGRGSYNEQFF. The CDR3 DNA reads TGCAGTGCTAGAGATCCTGGGAGGGGATCCTACAATGAGCAGTTCTTC.

This clonotype was found a few times. The CDR3 here is CASSLAAGTDTQYF. CDR3 bases: TGTGCCAGCAGTTTAGCGGCCGGCACAGATACGCAGTATTTT. The chain uses TRBV12-3 or TRBV12-4 and TRBJ2-3; D not resolved. Trimming removed 0 bases from V and 1 base from J, with 5 bases in between. CDR3 length equals 14 residues.

This clonotype came up a few times. The gene calls are TRBV20-1 and TRBJ2-2; D possibly corresponds to TRBD2 (7 bases). The CDR3 has 15 amino acids. In germline, CDR1 is DFQATT, CDR2 SNEGSKA (reference sequence). Trimming cost V 4 bases and J 4 bases, with 16 bases left between them. CDR3 bases: TGCAGTGCTATAGGGGGAGCGGGGCGCACCGGGGAGCTGTTTTTT. Translated, it gives CSAIGGAGRTGELFF.

This clonotype was detected a few times. V and J are TRBV6-5 and TRBJ2-7; the D gene is possibly TRBD1 (6 bases). V lost 2 bases, J lost 0 bases, and 14 bases lay in between. The CDR3 has 16 amino acids. CDR1 is MNHEY, CDR2 SVGAGI, per germline. CDR3 sequence reads: CASSYGGRGSSYEQYF. The CDR3 DNA reads TGTGCCAGCAGTTACGGTGGCAGGGGTTCCTCCTACGAGCAGTACTTC.

This clonotype was seen at least ten times. The chain uses TRBV20-1 and TRBJ1-6; D possibly corresponds to TRBD1 (5 bases). Germline CDR1 and CDR2: DFQATT and SNEGSKA (reference sequence). This CDR3 comprises 14 residues. The V and J ends lost 7 bases and 6 bases respectively, with 16 bases between them. DNA for the CDR3: TGCAGTGTCGTCTTCGGGACGGGTAATTCACCCCTCCACTTT. It codes for CSVVFGTGNSPLHF.

This clonotype was recorded a few times. This sequence joins TRBV20-1 and TRBJ2-1, with no clear D. CDR3 length: 12 amino acids. Germline V CDR1 and CDR2: DFQATT, SNEGSKA (reference sequence). Trimming stripped 1 base from V and 5 bases from J, with 6 bases between. DNA for the CDR3: TGCAGTGCTAGAGTCGGAAACAATGAGCAGTTCTTC. This translates into CSARVGNNEQFF.

This clonotype was detected ten times or more. The chain recombines TRBV12-3 or TRBV12-4 with TRBJ2-3; weak D call: TRBD1 (6 bases). The V end was cut by 7 bases, the J end by 2 bases, with 10 bases between. CDR3 length: 13 residues. This CDR3 is CASTLGATDTQYF. The CDR3 DNA follows: TGTGCCAGCACTCTGGGGGCCACAGATACGCAGTATTTT.

The chain carries TRBV3-1 and TRBJ2-7; 8 bases are a match to TRBD2. From germline, CDR1 is LGHDT and CDR2 YNNKEL (reference sequence). J gave up 1 base and V 4 bases, and 6 bases lay outside the gene matches. There are 15 residues in the CDR3. This CDR3 is CASSLLGGRSYEQYF. Written as DNA, the CDR3 is TGTGCCAGCAGCCTCCTCGGCGGGAGGTCCTACGAGCAGTACTTC.

This sequence joins TRBV4-3 and TRBJ1-2; a weak D match, TRBD1 (6 bases). V was cut by 4 bases and J by 8 bases, with 26 bases left in between. This CDR3 is 17 amino acids long. Germline V lookup: CDR1 LGHNA, CDR2 YSLEER. CDR3 region: CASSRALGGGDPGGYTF. In nucleotides, the CDR3 is TGCGCCAGCAGCCGAGCCTTGGGGGGCGGAGACCCCGGGGGCTACACCTTC.

This clonotype showed up many times. V and J are TRBV29-1 and TRBJ2-3; maybe TRBD1 (6 bases). V was trimmed by 6 bases and J by 3 bases, leaving 19 bases between them. This CDR3 comprises 15 residues. Germline-derived CDR1 and CDR2 are SQVTM and ANQGSEA. The CDR3 protein is CSVPGAWANTDTQYF. The DNA for the CDR3 is TGCAGCGTACCAGGGGCTTGGGCCAATACAGATACGCAGTATTTT.

This clonotype was recorded a few times. The CDR3 DNA is TGTGCCAGCAGGGTTGGGGCCTACAATGAGCAGTTCTTC. This sequence encodes CASRVGAYNEQFF. V and J are TRBV6-6 and TRBJ2-1; D is uncertain. CDR1 and CDR2 from the germline V gene are MNHNY and SVGAGI (reference sequence). Trimming cost V 6 bases and J 2 bases, with 8 bases left between them. The CDR3 runs 13 residues.

This clonotype was observed a few times. The V and J genes are TRBV20-1 and TRBJ1-3; D is unclear. This CDR3 has 12 residues. Germline lookup yields CDR1 DFQATT and CDR2 SNEGSKA (reference sequence). V was clipped by 7 bases and J by 0 bases, with 7 bases between them. For the CDR3, the DNA is TGCAGTGTAAGGAGCTCTGGAAACACCATATATTTT. It yields the protein CSVRSSGNTIYF.

The table lists this clonotype with many counts. The J gene is TRBJ2-5, the V gene TRBV15; D is unresolved. Trimming took 6 bases from V and 4 from J, leaving 9 bases between them. The CDR3 is made up of 12 amino acids. Per germline, CDR1 LNHNV and CDR2 YYDKDF (reference sequence). This CDR3 is CATSVEGETQYF. Here the CDR3 DNA reads TGTGCCACCAGTGTCGAAGGAGAGACCCAGTACTTC.

This clonotype was detected only a few times. This chain connects TRBV11-2 to TRBJ2-3, with D possibly being TRBD2 (7 bases). The CDR3 runs to 16 residues. V lost 4 bases, J lost 6 bases, and 20 bases lay in between. The V gene's germline CDR1 is SGHAT and CDR2 FQNNGV. The CDR3 DNA reads as TGTGCCAGCAGCTCCCAGGGGCGACTAGCATCCGATACGCAGTATTTT. It translates to CASSSQGRLASDTQYF. The full variable domain, in which reference TRBV11-2 and TRBJ2-3 provide the parts outside the CDR3, is EAGVAQSPRYKIIEKRQSVAFWCNPISGHATLYWYQQILGQGPKLLIQFQNNGVVDDSQLPKDRFSAERLKGVDSTLKIQPAKLEDSAVYLCASSSQGRLASDTQYFGPGTRLTVL.

This clonotype occurred a few times. The chain is built from TRBV12-3 or TRBV12-4 and TRBJ2-2; D tentatively reads TRBD1 or TRBD2 (5 bases each). The CDR3 is 15 residues long. Deletions cut 3 bases from V and 6 bases from J, with 14 bases between. CDR3 sequence: CASSFPQGRAGELFF. DNA for the CDR3: TGTGCCAGCAGTTTTCCGCAGGGACGGGCCGGGGAGCTGTTTTTT.

V is TRBV7-2 and J is TRBJ2-2; D is possibly TRBD2 (6 bases). V lost 5 bases and J lost 6, with 16 bases in between. This CDR3 has 15 residues. The germline V gene has CDR1 SGHTA and CDR2 FQGNSA. CDR3 residues: CASSRLAVGSGELFF. CDR3 in DNA: TGTGCCAGCAGCCGTTTAGCGGTCGGGTCCGGGGAGCTGTTTTTT.

In its sample, this clonotype was seen a few times. This chain connects TRBV5-6 to TRBJ2-5; the match to TRBD2 covers 11 bases. The ends lost 0 bases at V and 1 base at J; junction bases unmatched: 5. The CDR3 spans 17 residues. Germline CDR1 and CDR2: SGHDT and YYEEEE. The CDR3 loop is CASSLGGSGRGQETQYF. Written as DNA, the CDR3 is TGTGCCAGCAGCTTGGGAGGTAGCGGGAGGGGCCAAGAGACCCAGTACTTC.

There are a few counts of this clonotype. The CDR3 region is CASSWGPYNEQFF. The CDR3 DNA is TGTGCCAGCAGCTGGGGGCCCTACAATGAGCAGTTCTTC. The chain employs TRBV7-9 and TRBJ2-1, with a possible D match to TRBD1 (6 bases). V dropped 4 bases and J dropped 2 bases, with 6 bases sitting between them. This CDR3 is built from 13 residues. Germline CDR1 is SEHNR and CDR2 is FQNEAQ (reference sequence).

This clonotype was seen a handful of times. The genes are TRBV7-2 and TRBJ2-1; 11 bases agree with TRBD2. Germline assignment: CDR1 SGHTA and CDR2 FQGNSA. This CDR3 contains 14 residues. The V and J ends lost 4 bases and 7 bases, in that order; junction bases with no gene match: 3. As DNA, the CDR3 is TGTGCCAGCAGCTCTAGCGGGGGGCCAAATGAGCAGTTCTTC. This codes for CASSSSGGPNEQFF.

This clonotype was seen ten or more times. The chain recombines TRBV12-3 or TRBV12-4 with TRBJ2-5; 9 nucleotides line up with TRBD2. This CDR3 is 15 amino acids long. The V gene end was trimmed by 3 bases and the J gene end by 2 bases; junction bases not matched to a gene: 4. DNA for the CDR3: TGTGCCAGCAGTTTTAGGCGGGGGGGACAAGAGACCCAGTACTTC. Protein product: CASSFRRGGQETQYF.